Each of the 13 T cell receptor beta chains below was sequenced from the same sample in a study of T cells after yellow fever vaccination. TCRdb ran MiXCR on the 5' RACE reads and lists one entry per CDR3 protein. The sample has about 210,000 distinct CDR3 sequences; roughly 6.2% are singletons. Source: CD4+ T cells sorted from PBMCs, taken on the day of the yellow fever booster vaccination. All receptors come from a man aged 25 to 40 who received the YFV17D yellow fever vaccine.

This clonotype has a handful of counts. V usage is TRBV20-1 and J usage is TRBJ2-5, with D maybe TRBD2 (6 bases). CDR3 length: 12 residues. Germline CDR1 is DFQATT and CDR2 is SNEGSKA (reference sequence). V was shortened by 4 bases and J by 4 bases, with 10 bases between the two germline ends. The CDR3 is CSATTEGETQYF. CDR3 sequence (DNA): TGCAGTGCTACCACGGAGGGAGAGACCCAGTACTTC.

V gene TRBV6-1 combines with J gene TRBJ2-3; 8 nucleotides line up with TRBD2. V trimming: 6 bases; J trimming: 2 bases; junction bases outside the gene matches: 7. The CDR3 contains 15 residues. Germline V gives CDR1 MNHNS, CDR2 SASEGT. The CDR3 region is CASSSSGPPTDTQYF. The CDR3 region has the DNA TGTGCCAGCAGCTCTAGCGGGCCTCCCACAGATACGCAGTATTTT.

The J gene is TRBJ1-1, the V gene TRBV7-8, with TRBD1 matching 7 bases. Germline assignment: CDR1 SGHVS and CDR2 FQNEAQ. V was pared by 1 base and J by 11 bases, with 16 bases of the junction left unmatched. This CDR3 contains 16 residues. The CDR3 reads CASSLGAVGQEKLAFF. CDR3 nucleotides: TGTGCCAGCAGCTTAGGTGCGGTTGGACAGGAAAAATTGGCTTTCTTT.

About this clonotype itself: A read error may account for a junction end that differs from germline. The chain combines TRBV11-2 with TRBJ2-5, with D hard to call. The CDR3 runs 12 residues. In germline, CDR1 is SGHAT, CDR2 FQNNGV. CDR3: CASSLETMTRYF. The CDR3 DNA is TGTGCCAGCAGCTTAGAAACCATGACCCGGTACTTC.

This clonotype was found a few times. V and J are TRBV5-1 and TRBJ2-1; 8 bases align to TRBD1. There are 16 residues in the CDR3. The V segment lost 3 bases and the J segment 4 bases; nucleotides outside the gene matches: 9. Germline CDR1 SGHRS, CDR2 YFSETQ. CDR3 in DNA: TGCGCCAGCAGCTCGATCCCGGGACAGGTATACAATGAGCAGTTCTTC. Protein: CASSSIPGQVYNEQFF. Full variable domain (rest looked up from reference TRBV5-1 and TRBJ2-1): KAGVTQTPRYLIKTRGQQVTLSCSPISGHRSVSWYQQTPGQGLQFLFEYFSETQRNKGNFPGRFSGRQFSNSRSEMNVSTLELGDSALYLCASSSIPGQVYNEQFFGPGTRLTVL.

The DNA of the CDR3 is TGTGCCAGCAGCTCCATGTTGGTCACAGTCTACACCTTC. Translation: CASSSMLVTVYTF. The gene calls are TRBV12-3 or TRBV12-4 and TRBJ1-2; no reliable D call. The CDR3 length is 13 residues. Trimming left V 6 bases short and J 10 bases short, with 18 bases between.

This clonotype was recorded many times. The chain is built from TRBV4-3 and TRBJ2-2; D remains ambiguous. The germline gives CDR1 LGHNA, CDR2 YSLEER. V was pared by 1 base and J by 6 bases, with 6 bases between. This CDR3 comprises 13 residues. This chain's CDR3 is CASSQGVPGELFF. The CDR3 DNA reads TGCGCCAGCAGCCAAGGGGTTCCCGGGGAGCTGTTTTTT.

The chain links TRBV7-2 to TRBJ1-2; D gene ambiguous. The germline V gene has CDR1 SGHTA and CDR2 FQGNSA. The V gene lost 0 bases and the J gene lost 3 bases, with 8 bases spanning the gap. The CDR3 consists of 14 residues. The CDR3 reads CASSLAGTHYGYTF. Here the CDR3 DNA reads TGTGCCAGCAGCTTAGCGGGCACACACTATGGCTACACCTTC.

This clonotype was seen ten or more times. The V and J genes are TRBV4-3 and TRBJ2-1; no reliable D call. This CDR3 is 12 amino acids long. V was pared by 0 bases and J by 7 bases, with 4 bases between. Germline-derived CDR1 and CDR2 are LGHNA and YSLEER. This CDR3 is CASSQDWNEQFF. CDR3 DNA: TGCGCCAGCAGCCAAGATTGGAATGAGCAGTTCTTC.

The table lists this clonotype with many counts. This chain links TRBV7-8 with TRBJ2-3, with 7 bases lining up with TRBD2. Germline-derived CDR1 and CDR2 are SGHVS and FQNEAQ. The V segment lost 6 bases and the J segment 0 bases; nucleotides outside the gene matches: 9. The CDR3 contains 16 residues. The CDR3 here is CASRLGRGSSTDTQYF. The CDR3 DNA is TGTGCCAGCAGACTAGGGCGGGGGTCTAGCACAGATACGCAGTATTTT.

This clonotype turned up a few times. The V and J genes are TRBV10-2 and TRBJ2-1; either TRBD1 or TRBD2 may fit D (7 bases each). CDR3 size: 18 residues. Germline V gene lookup returns CDR1 WSHSY and CDR2 SAAADI. V dropped 3 bases and J dropped 7 bases, with 25 bases sitting between them. The CDR3 spells CASSDIPTTSRGLNEQFF. The CDR3 DNA reads as TGCGCCAGCAGTGATATCCCTACGACTAGCAGGGGGTTGAATGAGCAGTTCTTC.

The chain carries TRBV10-3 and TRBJ2-3, with D possibly being TRBD2 (5 bases). The ends were cut back, 9 bases at V and 2 bases at J, with 6 bases in the middle. Germline values: CDR1 ENHRY, CDR2 SYGVKD. CDR3 length: 11 amino acids. CDR3 loop: CAMTITDTQYF. The CDR3 region has the DNA TGTGCCATGACTATCACAGATACGCAGTATTTT.

This clonotype turned up a few times. This chain links TRBV5-1 with TRBJ1-4; D may be TRBD1 (5 bases). Germline CDR1 reads SGHRS; CDR2 reads YFSETQ. V gave up 2 bases and J gave up 6 bases, with 17 bases separating them. This CDR3 spans 16 amino acids. The CDR3 DNA reads TGCGCCAGCAGCTTCAGGGTGGGCAGGGAGGATGAAAAACTGTTTTTT. It yields the protein CASSFRVGREDEKLFF.